The clone carrying this TCR beta chain was counted many times. Antigen unknown. Library construction involved attaching unique molecular identifiers to individual cDNA molecules, which allowed quantitative, reproducible TCR counting. TCRdb analysed the RACE reads with MiXCR anew, one entry per CDR3 protein. The sample has some 81,000 distinct CDR3 sequences, 7% to 8% seen once. Germline V gene lookup returns CDR1 SGHRS and CDR2 YFSETQ. J gave up 3 bases and V 1 base, and 6 bases lay outside the gene matches. This CDR3 comprises 15 residues. The sample belongs to a study of human T cells and chemical hapten exposure. General study points: Controls formed significantly fewer large CDR3 similarity clusters than expanded TCRs did.

The time point here: patch test 1, 2 weeks after DPC sensitization. Indicated treatment: therapeutic diphenylcyclopropenone sensitization with weekly scalp DPC. The input for sequencing was whole blood, taken in connection with sensitization to the hapten diphenylcyclopropenone (DPC). This TCR came from a woman in her twenties or thirties with alopecia areata. Some clones in this sample may be carry-over from other donors' samples. The chain has TRBV5-1 and TRBJ2-7, with 8 bases identical to TRBD2. The CDR3 loop is CASSLLTGGHYEQYF. CDR3 sequence (DNA): TGCGCCAGCAGCTTGTTAACGGGGGGGCACTACGAGCAGTACTTC.